This T cell receptor beta chain was obtained from a study of brain metastases from non-small cell lung cancer. Findings of the study overall: Expanded T-cell clones appeared in more than 60% of brain metastases over primaries. Fewer infiltrating T cells were found in brain metastases than primaries. Brain metastases shared most TCR repertoire with primaries, with sparse T cells.

As to this clone: Its antigen is still unknown.

Germline V gene lookup returns CDR1 LNHDA and CDR2 SQIVND (reference sequence). The CDR3 length is 14 residues. Method: immunoSEQ multiplex PCR; TCRdb's copy keeps in-frame clones and lacks some. The sample includes approximately 2,100 clones, 70% to 90% of them seen just once. This sequence joins TRBV19 and TRBJ1-4; 9 bases fit TRBD1. This sequence originates from a donor aged 40 or over with non-small cell lung cancer. The sample comprised primary lung tumor tissue. CDR3: CATRQGQGYEKLFF. The CDR3 coding sequence is TGTGCAACTCGGCAGGGACAGGGTTATGAAAAACTGTTTTTT.